Sequencing of this T cell receptor (beta chain) was carried out in a study of blood T cell repertoires in COVID-19. As originally analysed: Amplification from reference gene primers served as the basis for estimated nucleated cell counts. Clones were read by immunoSEQ multiplex PCR, and TCRdb kept only the in-frame ones, dropping some. Clonal size and the V and J genes are those of that table, whereas D and trimming came from the DNA. The table includes 250,000 to 400,000 clones, 88% detected once. Seattle enrolled patients during active infection and tracked them longitudinally. The receptor comes from a woman aged 25 to 39 with COVID-19, enrolled during active disease. The sequenced material came from peripheral blood.

The CDR3 nucleotides read TGTGCCAGCAGCTGGGACAGGGGGCTTGACGAGCAGTACTTC. Translated, it gives CASSWDRGLDEQYF. The chain employs TRBV11-3 and TRBJ2-7, with TRBD1 matching 12 bases. Germline V gene lookup returns CDR1 SGHNT and CDR2 YENEEA. The CDR3 extends over 14 amino acids. Losses at the gene ends were 4 bases for V and 5 bases for J; bases not matched to a gene: 3. The complete variable domain, with remaining parts taken from reference TRBV11-3 and TRBJ2-7, reads EAGVVQSPRYKIIEKKQPVAFWCNPISGHNTLYWYLQNLGQGPELLIRYENEEAVDDSQLPKDRFSAERLKGVDSTLKIQPAELGDSAVYLCASSWDRGLDEQYFGPGTRLTVT.